Listed here are 4 T cell receptor beta chains from one sample, sequenced in a study of CD8 T cells in ankylosing spondylitis. Their specific antigens are unknown. Study results and caveats: About 8 highly homologous variants formed a TCR beta motif that appeared characteristic of ankylosing spondylitis blood.

Via MiXCR, TCRdb re-called the 5' RACE reads, giving one row per CDR3 protein. The sample carries about 540,000 distinct CDR3 sequences, roughly an eighth recorded once. The sequenced sample consisted of blood, either unsorted or a sorted T cell fraction (not recorded which). All receptors come from a male donor with ankylosing spondylitis.

This clonotype was seen at least ten times. The chain links TRBV12-3 or TRBV12-4 to TRBJ2-5; the match to TRBD2 covers 8 bases. CDR3 length equals 17 residues. Trimming removed 1 base from V and 6 bases from J; junction bases left unmatched: 13. CDR3 bases: TGTGCCAGCAGTTTAGAGGAGAGCGGGAGATCGGGAAAGACCCAGTACTTC. This encodes CASSLEESGRSGKTQYF.

The sample holds a few counts of this clonotype. The gene calls are TRBV2 and TRBJ1-2; 7 bases line up with TRBD1. Germline CDR1 reads SNHLY; CDR2 reads FYNNEI. The CDR3 contains 14 residues. The ends lost 0 bases at V and 5 bases at J; junction bases unmatched: 3. This CDR3 reads CASSEAGTEYGYTF. The CDR3 nucleotides read TGTGCCAGCAGTGAAGCCGGGACAGAGTATGGCTACACCTTC. The variable domain in full, completed from reference TRBV2 and TRBJ1-2, reads EPEVTQTPSHQVTQMGQEVILRCVPISNHLYFYWYRQILGQKVEFLVSFYNNEISEKSEIFDDQFSVERPDGSNFTLKIRSTKLEDSAMYFCASSEAGTEYGYTFGSGTRLTVV.

The V and J genes are TRBV11-2 and TRBJ1-1; 9 bases match TRBD1. The V gene end was trimmed by 5 bases and the J gene end by 1 base; junction bases not matched to a gene: 8. The CDR3 has 16 amino acids. CDR1 and CDR2 (germline): SGHAT, FQNNGV. CDR3 sequence reads: CASSPGTGTKNTEAFF. CDR3 nucleotide sequence: TGTGCCAGCAGCCCCGGGACAGGGACCAAGAACACTGAAGCTTTCTTT.

The rearrangement joins TRBV11-2 to TRBJ2-1; D is undetermined. Trimming removed 1 base at V and 8 bases at J, with 12 bases between. The CDR3 sequence is 14 residues long. In germline, CDR1 is SGHAT, CDR2 FQNNGV. The CDR3 sequence is CASSLVGSLHEQFF. The DNA of the CDR3 is TGTGCCAGCAGCTTAGTAGGTAGCTTGCATGAGCAGTTCTTC.